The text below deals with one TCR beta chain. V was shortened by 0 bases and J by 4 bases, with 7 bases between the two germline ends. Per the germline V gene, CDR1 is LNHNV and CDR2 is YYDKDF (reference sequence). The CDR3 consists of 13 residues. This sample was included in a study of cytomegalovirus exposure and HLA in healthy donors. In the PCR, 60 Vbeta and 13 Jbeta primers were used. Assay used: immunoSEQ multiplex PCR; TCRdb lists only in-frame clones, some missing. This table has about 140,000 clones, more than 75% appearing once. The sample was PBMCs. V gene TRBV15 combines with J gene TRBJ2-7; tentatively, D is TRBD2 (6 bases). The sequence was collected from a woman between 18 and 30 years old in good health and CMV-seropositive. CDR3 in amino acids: CATSREGGYEQYF. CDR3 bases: TGTGCCACCAGCAGAGAGGGGGGTTACGAGCAGTACTTC.